What follows describes a single T cell receptor beta chain. Its antigen is still unknown. V lost 5 bases, J lost 3 bases, and 16 bases lay in between. The germline V gene has CDR1 SEHNR and CDR2 FQNEAQ (reference sequence). The CDR3 length is 15 residues. The sample belongs to a study of cytomegalovirus exposure and HLA in healthy donors. Study-level background: Among the approximately 400 genotyped donors, 65% to 85% were placed in the Caucasian-associated ancestry cluster. Whole-study results and caveats: The dataset shows that most TCR sequences were rare, while some public TCRs occurred in many donors.

Each donor was nominally healthy when sampled (though unrecorded immune exposures were likely). PCR involved 60 Vbeta and 13 Jbeta primers. The data were produced by immunoSEQ multiplex PCR, yet TCRdb's version contains in-frame clones alone and is incomplete. Its clone listing holds approximately 190,000 clones. This receptor was identified in a man aged 25-45 years in good health and CMV-seronegative. Sequenced input: PBMCs. The J gene is TRBJ1-2, the V gene TRBV7-9; D might be TRBD1 (5 bases). The CDR3 reads CASSPRVGGDYGYTF. CDR3 nucleotide sequence: TGTGCCAGCAGCCCGAGGGTCGGGGGTGACTATGGCTACACCTTC.